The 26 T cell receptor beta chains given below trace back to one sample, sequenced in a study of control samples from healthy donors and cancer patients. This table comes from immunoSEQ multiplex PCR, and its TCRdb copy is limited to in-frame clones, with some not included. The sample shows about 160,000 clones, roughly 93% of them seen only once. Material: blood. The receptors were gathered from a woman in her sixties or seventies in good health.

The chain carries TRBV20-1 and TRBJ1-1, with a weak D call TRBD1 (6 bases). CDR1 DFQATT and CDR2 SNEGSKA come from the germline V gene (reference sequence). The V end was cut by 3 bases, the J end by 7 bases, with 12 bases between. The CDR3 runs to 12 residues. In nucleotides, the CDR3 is TGCAGTGCTAGTGAACAGGGATATGAAGCTTTCTTT. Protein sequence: CSASEQGYEAFF.

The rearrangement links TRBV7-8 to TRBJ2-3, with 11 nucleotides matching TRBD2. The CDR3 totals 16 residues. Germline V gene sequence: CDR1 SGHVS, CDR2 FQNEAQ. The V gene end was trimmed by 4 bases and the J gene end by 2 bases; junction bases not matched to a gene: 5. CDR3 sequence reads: CASSYRTSGYTDTQYF. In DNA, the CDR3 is TGTGCCAGCAGCTACCGGACTAGCGGGTACACAGATACGCAGTATTTT.

The CDR3 DNA reads as TGCGCCAGCAGCCAAGAGGCCGCGCGGGGTCTTTCCGAAAAACTGTTTTTT. It specifies CASSQEAARGLSEKLFF. This chain links TRBV4-3 with TRBJ1-4; D remains unclear. This CDR3 region has 17 residues. V lost 0 bases and J 8 bases, leaving 19 bases between the germline ends. Germline V gene sequence: CDR1 LGHNA, CDR2 YSLEER.

CDR3 in amino acids: CASSYRGTSGYNEQFF. In DNA form, the CDR3 reads TGTGCCAGCAGTTACCGGGGGACTAGCGGGTACAATGAGCAGTTCTTC. The V gene is TRBV6-5, the J gene TRBJ2-1; 12 nucleotides match TRBD2. CDR1 and CDR2 from the germline V gene are MNHEY and SVGAGI. Trimming removed 2 bases from V and 4 bases from J; junction bases left unmatched: 3. The length of the CDR3 is 16 residues.

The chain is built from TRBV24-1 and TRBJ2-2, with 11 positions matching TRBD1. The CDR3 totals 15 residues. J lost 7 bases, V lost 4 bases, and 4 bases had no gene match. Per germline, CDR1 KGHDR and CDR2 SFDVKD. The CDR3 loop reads CATSDRTGGNGELFF. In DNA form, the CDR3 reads TGTGCCACCAGTGACAGGACAGGGGGCAACGGGGAGCTGTTTTTT.

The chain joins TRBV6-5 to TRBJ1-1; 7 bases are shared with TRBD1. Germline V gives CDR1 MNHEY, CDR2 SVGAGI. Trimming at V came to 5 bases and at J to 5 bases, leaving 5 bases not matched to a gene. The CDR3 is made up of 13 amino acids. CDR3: CASSRQGKTEAFF. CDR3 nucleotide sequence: TGTGCCAGCAGTCGACAGGGAAAAACTGAAGCTTTCTTT.

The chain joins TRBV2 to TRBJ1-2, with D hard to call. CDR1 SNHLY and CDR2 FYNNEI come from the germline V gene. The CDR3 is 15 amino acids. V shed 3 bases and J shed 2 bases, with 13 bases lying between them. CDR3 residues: CASSERARGNYGYTF. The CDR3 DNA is TGTGCCAGCAGTGAGCGCGCGCGGGGAAACTATGGCTACACCTTC.

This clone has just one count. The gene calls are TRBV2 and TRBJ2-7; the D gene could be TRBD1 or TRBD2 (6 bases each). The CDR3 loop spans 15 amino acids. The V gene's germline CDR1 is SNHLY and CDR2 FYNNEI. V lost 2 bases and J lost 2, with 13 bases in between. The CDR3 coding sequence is TGTGCCAGCAGTGAACGCGGGACACCAGCCTACGAGCAGTACTTC. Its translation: CASSERGTPAYEQYF.

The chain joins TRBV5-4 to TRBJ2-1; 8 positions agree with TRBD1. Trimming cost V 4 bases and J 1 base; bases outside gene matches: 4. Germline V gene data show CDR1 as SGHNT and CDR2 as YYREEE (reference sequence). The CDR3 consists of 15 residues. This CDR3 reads CASSRRQGSYNEQFF. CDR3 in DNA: TGTGCCAGCAGCCGTCGACAGGGGTCCTACAATGAGCAGTTCTTC.

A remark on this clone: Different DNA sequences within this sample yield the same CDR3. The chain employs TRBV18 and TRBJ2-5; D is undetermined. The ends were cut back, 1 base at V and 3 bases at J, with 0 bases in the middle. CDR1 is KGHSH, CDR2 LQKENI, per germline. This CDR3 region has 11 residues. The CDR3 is CASSPQETQYF. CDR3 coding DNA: TGTGCCAGCTCACCACAAGAGACCCAGTACTTC.

In DNA, the CDR3 is TGCGCCAGCAGCTTGACTAGCGGGGGCCACGGGAATGAGCAGTTCTTC. Translated: CASSLTSGGHGNEQFF. The V call is TRBV5-1, the J call TRBJ2-1; 11 bases fit TRBD2. The CDR3 length is 16 residues. V lost 1 base and J lost 7; bases outside the gene matches: 7. CDR1 and CDR2 (germline): SGHRS, YFSETQ.

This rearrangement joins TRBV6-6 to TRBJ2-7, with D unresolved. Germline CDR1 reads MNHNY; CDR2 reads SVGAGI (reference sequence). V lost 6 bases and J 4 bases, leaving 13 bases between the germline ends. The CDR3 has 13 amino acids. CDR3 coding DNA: TGTGCCAGCAGAATGACAAGGAGTTACGAGCAGTACTTC. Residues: CASRMTRSYEQYF.

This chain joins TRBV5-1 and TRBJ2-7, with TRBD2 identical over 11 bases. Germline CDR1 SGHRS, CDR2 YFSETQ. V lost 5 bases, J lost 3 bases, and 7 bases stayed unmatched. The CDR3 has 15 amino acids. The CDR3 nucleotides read TGCGCCAGCAGTCGTACCGGGACTAGCGGCTACGAGCAGTACTTC. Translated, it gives CASSRTGTSGYEQYF.

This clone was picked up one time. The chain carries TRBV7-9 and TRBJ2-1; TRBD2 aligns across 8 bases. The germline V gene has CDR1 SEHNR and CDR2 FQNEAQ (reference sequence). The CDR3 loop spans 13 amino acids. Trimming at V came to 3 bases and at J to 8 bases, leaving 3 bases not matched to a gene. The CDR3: CASSFAGGDEQFF. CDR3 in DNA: TGTGCCAGCAGCTTTGCGGGGGGCGATGAGCAGTTCTTC. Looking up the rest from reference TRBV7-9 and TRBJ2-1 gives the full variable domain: DTGVSQNPRHKITKRGQNVTFRCDPISEHNRLYWYRQTLGQGPEFLTYFQNEAQLEKSRLLSDRFSAERPKGSFSTLEIQRTEQGDSAMYLCASSFAGGDEQFFGPGTRLTVL.

Written as DNA, the CDR3 is TGCAGTGCTAGTGCGACCGGGACAGGGTTCCAAGAGACCCAGTACTTC. It yields the protein CSASATGTGFQETQYF. V is TRBV20-1 and J is TRBJ2-5, with 9 bases that match TRBD1. This CDR3 is built from 16 residues. The germline V gene has CDR1 DFQATT and CDR2 SNEGSKA (reference sequence). The trim removed 3 bases at V and 1 base at J, leaving 9 bases unmatched.

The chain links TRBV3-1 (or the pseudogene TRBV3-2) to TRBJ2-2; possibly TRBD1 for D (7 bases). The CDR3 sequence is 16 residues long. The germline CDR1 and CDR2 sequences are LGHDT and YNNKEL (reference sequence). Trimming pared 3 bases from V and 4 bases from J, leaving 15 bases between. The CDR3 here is CASSQAQGGGTGELFF. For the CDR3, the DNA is TGTGCCAGCAGCCAGGCCCAGGGGGGCGGCACCGGGGAGCTGTTTTTT.

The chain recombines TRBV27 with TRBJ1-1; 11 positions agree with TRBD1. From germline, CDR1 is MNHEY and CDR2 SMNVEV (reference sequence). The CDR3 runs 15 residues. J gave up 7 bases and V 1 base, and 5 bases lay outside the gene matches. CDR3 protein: CASSLYRDRGGEAFF. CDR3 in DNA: TGTGCCAGCAGTTTATACCGGGACAGGGGGGGTGAAGCTTTCTTT.

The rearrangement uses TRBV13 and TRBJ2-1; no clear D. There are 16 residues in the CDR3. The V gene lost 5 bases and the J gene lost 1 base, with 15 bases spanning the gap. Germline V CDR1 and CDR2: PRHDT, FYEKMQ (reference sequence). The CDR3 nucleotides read TGTGCCAGCAGCCGATATAGGCAGACGTCCTACAATGAGCAGTTCTTC. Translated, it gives CASSRYRQTSYNEQFF.

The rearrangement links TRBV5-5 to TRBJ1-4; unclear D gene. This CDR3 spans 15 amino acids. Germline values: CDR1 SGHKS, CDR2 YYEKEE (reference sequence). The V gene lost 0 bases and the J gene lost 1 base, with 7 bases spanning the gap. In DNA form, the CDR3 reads TGTGCCAGCAGCTTGGGATGGGTAACTAATGAAAAACTGTTTTTT. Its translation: CASSLGWVTNEKLFF. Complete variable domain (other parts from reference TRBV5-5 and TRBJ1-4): DAGVTQSPTHLIKTRGQQVTLRCSPISGHKSVSWYQQVLGQGPQFIFQYYEKEERGRGNFPDRFSARQFPNYSSELNVNALLLGDSALYLCASSLGWVTNEKLFFGSGTQLSVL.

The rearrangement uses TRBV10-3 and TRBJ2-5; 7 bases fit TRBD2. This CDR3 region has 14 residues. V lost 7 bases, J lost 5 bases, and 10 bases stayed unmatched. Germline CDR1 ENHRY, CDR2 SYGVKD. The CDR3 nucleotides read TGTGCCATCAAGACGGGGGGTTTTGGGGAGACCCAGTACTTC. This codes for CAIKTGGFGETQYF.

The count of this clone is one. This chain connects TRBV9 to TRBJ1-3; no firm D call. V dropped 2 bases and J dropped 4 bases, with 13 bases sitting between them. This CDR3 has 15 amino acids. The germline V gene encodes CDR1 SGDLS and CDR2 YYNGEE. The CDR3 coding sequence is TGTGCCAGCAGCGTCGCCCTCGGGGTCGGAAACACCATATATTTT. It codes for CASSVALGVGNTIYF.

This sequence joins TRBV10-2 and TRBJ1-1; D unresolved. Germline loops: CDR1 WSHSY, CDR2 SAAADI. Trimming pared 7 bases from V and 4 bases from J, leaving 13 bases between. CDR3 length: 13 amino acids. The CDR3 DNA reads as TGCGCCAGCAACGGCCTCCTTGGCACTGAAGCTTTCTTT. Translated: CASNGLLGTEAFF.

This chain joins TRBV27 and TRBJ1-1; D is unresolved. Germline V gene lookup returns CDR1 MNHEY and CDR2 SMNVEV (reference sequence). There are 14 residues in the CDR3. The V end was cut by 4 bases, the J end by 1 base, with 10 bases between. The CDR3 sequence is CASSWAGANTEAFF. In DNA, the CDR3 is TGTGCCAGCAGTTGGGCGGGCGCGAACACTGAAGCTTTCTTT.

CDR3 protein: CASSFGDWSEKLFF. CDR3 coding DNA: TGCGCCAGCAGCTTCGGGGACTGGAGTGAAAAACTGTTTTTT. The chain employs TRBV5-1 and TRBJ1-4; D is possibly TRBD1 (5 bases). Germline values: CDR1 SGHRS, CDR2 YFSETQ. V lost 2 bases, J lost 7 bases, and 12 bases lay in between. This CDR3 contains 14 residues.

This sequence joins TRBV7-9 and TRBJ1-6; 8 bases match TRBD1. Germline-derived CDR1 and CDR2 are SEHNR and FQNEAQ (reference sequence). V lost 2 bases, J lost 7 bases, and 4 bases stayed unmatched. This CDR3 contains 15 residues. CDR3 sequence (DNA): TGTGCCAGCAGCTTACTTACAGGGGGGAATTCACCCCTCCACTTT. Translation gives CASSLLTGGNSPLHF.

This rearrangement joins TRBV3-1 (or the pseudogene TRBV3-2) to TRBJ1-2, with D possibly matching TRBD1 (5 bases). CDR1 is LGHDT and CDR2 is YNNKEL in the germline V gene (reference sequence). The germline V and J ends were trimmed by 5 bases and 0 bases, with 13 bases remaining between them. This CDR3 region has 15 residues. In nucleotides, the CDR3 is TGTGCCAGCAGCTCCCCCCAGACAGCTAACTATGGCTACACCTTC. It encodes CASSSPQTANYGYTF.